This T cell receptor (beta chain) derives from a study of CD4+ T cells in melanoma. TCRdb's copy holds only in-frame clones and misses some; the assay was immunoSEQ multiplex PCR. The sample holds about 140,000 clones, 85% to 95% seen once. Whole-study findings and limits: A reported correlation linked neoantigen-specific CD4+ T cells to CD8+, macrophage and B cell function.

This CDR3 region has 16 residues. The ends lost 5 bases at V and 3 bases at J; junction bases unmatched: 11. From germline, CDR1 is SGHRS and CDR2 YFSETQ. To note about this clone: Its antigen is not identified.

The clonotype originates from a human donor with melanoma. The V and J genes are TRBV5-1 and TRBJ2-3; TRBD2 agrees at 8 bases. CDR3 region: CASSPPQGGGTDTQYF. The CDR3 DNA is TGCGCCAGCAGTCCCCCCCAGGGCGGGGGGACAGATACGCAGTATTTT.